The sequence of this T cell receptor (beta chain) was determined in a study of neoadjuvant anti-PD-1 for oral cavity cancer. V was pared by 4 bases and J by 7 bases, with 13 bases of the junction left unmatched. The CDR3 runs 16 residues. Germline CDR1 reads MGHRA; CDR2 reads YSYEKL. Profiling relied on immunoSEQ multiplex PCR, and the TCRdb table lists in-frame clones only, not all of them. The sample yields over 14,000 clones, about two thirds seen once. These oral cavity squamous cell carcinomas were HPV-negative and locally advanced. No culture or expansion preceded analysis of these blood cells. Sequenced material: PBMCs, taken before nivolumab (anti-PD-1) treatment. This clonotype was sampled from a person between 40 and 80 years old with oral cavity squamous cell carcinoma. The V gene is TRBV4-1, the J gene TRBJ1-1; 9 positions match TRBD1. The CDR3 DNA follows: TGCGCCAGCAGCCGCTCTTTTGGGACAGGGCTTCTTGAAGCTTTCTTT. It codes for CASSRSFGTGLLEAFF.